This T cell receptor (beta chain) was identified in a study of vaccination effects on CD4 cells after COVID-19 (dated by TCRdb to about 2022). Describing the broader study: Post-vaccine samples across the study were collected a median of 72 days after the second dose, with a range of 14 to 241. Cultures from other donors in the study were sequenced with the Oncomine TCR Beta short-read assay on an Illumina iSeq 100. In both COVID-19 convalescent patients and infection-naive vaccine recipients, the study compared SARS-CoV-2 spike-specific CD4+ TCR repertoires from before mRNA vaccination with those from after it. A total of some eleven COVID-19 convalescent patients and a handful of SARS-CoV-2-naive healthy vaccine recipients were included in the full study.

To identify antigen-specific CD4+ T cell clonotypes by their expansion, the ViraFEST assay first stimulated PBMC with viral peptide pools and then applied TCR sequencing. After less than 13 days of culture, CD4+ T cells were isolated with the EasySep CD4+ T cell isolation kit. Each participant received two doses of an mRNA SARS-CoV-2 vaccine, either BNT162b2 or mRNA-1273. The absence of prior SARS-CoV-2 infection in healthy vaccine recipients was confirmed by negative nucleocapsid antibodies before and after vaccination. Each well held more than 1.5 million PBMC cultured in IMDM containing roughly 5% human AB serum, 8 to 10 IU/ml IL-2 and gentamicin, along with around 9.1 ug/ml peptides. Half of the culture medium was replaced with fresh IL-2-containing medium on days 3 and 7. Unless noted otherwise, every peptide stimulation condition was cultured in triplicate wells. PBMC were separated from whole blood using Ficoll-Paque Plus gradient centrifugation and were then either cryopreserved at -140C or used fresh. The spike proteins of SARS-CoV-2 and of the common cold coronaviruses HCoV-NL63, HCoV-OC43 and HCoV-229E were spanned by overlapping peptide pools. Genomic DNA was extracted from cultured CD4+ T cells with the QIAamp micro DNA kit.

Overall study outcomes, separate from this receptor: Clones induced by infection and clones induced by vaccination both contracted markedly at late timepoints after vaccination, which fits with T cell responses waning over time. Only a small number of convalescent patients were included, and no early post-infection timepoints were available, which limited the study. Among healthy vaccine recipients, nearly all vaccine-induced clones were SARS-CoV-2 mono-reactive, and only 1 of 255 was cross-reactive with common cold coronaviruses.

Libraries were prepared through the immunoSEQ multiplex PCR assay. DNA from the CD4+ T cells that had been cultured and isolated underwent TCR beta CDR3 sequencing. As for the authors' bioinformatics: Non-productive TCR sequences were removed and reads were trimmed to the CDR3 region, keeping CDR3s of at least 7 amino acids. The MANAFEST web app was used to pick out antigen-specific clonotypes by comparing their expansion in peptide wells with that in reference cultures. Positive clones required FDR<0.05 expansion versus reference and all other wells, odds ratio above 5, and frequency above 0.1% in two replicate wells. Clonotypes significantly expanded in SARS-CoV-2 spike wells and in at least one common cold coronavirus spike condition were defined as cross-reactive. Levenshtein distance calculated with the stringdist R package was used to assess CDR3 similarity, and unrooted trees were constructed with ape in R 3.6.1. Entries here come from immuneACCESS through TCRdb and include only in-frame sequences with V and J called. Some clones fail to appear in such tables; in the studies checked, an unresolved V gene covers under half of the shortfall, and the cause of the remainder is unknown. That table furnishes V, J and clone size, whereas the DNA furnished D and trimming. A total of approximately 61,000 clones appear in this sample, around 73% of them only once. The ten largest make up 1% to 1.5% of the sample.

Its CDR3 holds 15 amino acids, cysteine through phenylalanine. Only CDR3 DNA remains: 45 bases, in frame from the first base. The CDR1 and CDR2 encoded by the germline V gene are SGHRS and YFSETQ. V ends up 4 bases short and J 3 bases short, with an unmatched junction base count of 5. This clone was detected only a few times. It lacks a known antigen. No much larger clone is present one base from it, and per-base qualities are unavailable. The chain is assembled from TRBV5-1 and TRBJ1-3; 9 central nucleotides agree with TRBD1. The sample here was CD4+ T cells from PBMCs cultured with HCoV-229E spike peptides, taken after COVID-19 vaccination. The cell subset or site label for this specimen denotes: HCoV-229E spike overlapping peptide pool stimulation. The receptor was derived from a human donor who received a COVID-19 vaccine. The CDR3 protein sequence reads: CASSAGQGNGNTIYF. The DNA reads as follows: TGCGCCAGCAGCGCCGGACAGGGGAATGGAAACACCATATATTTT.